One sample yielded the 26 T cell receptor beta chains listed below, sequenced in a study of radiation and T cells in renal cell carcinoma. Specified time point: blood 2 weeks post-SBRT. Treatment in this sample: 15 Gy SBRT to primary tumor, nephrectomy 4 weeks later. The table came from immunoSEQ multiplex PCR; TCRdb's copy has only in-frame clones and leaves some out. The data hold 100,000 to 150,000 clones, with roughly 91% observed a single time. The specimen comprised blood, sampled from a patient whose treatment included radiotherapy and nephrectomy. The receptors stem from a woman between 65 and 79 years old with renal cell carcinoma.

The rearrangement uses TRBV4-2 and TRBJ1-1; TRBD1 matches 7 bases. V was clipped by 3 bases and J by 7 bases; unmatched bases: 8. The CDR3 is made up of 14 amino acids. From germline, CDR1 is LGHNA and CDR2 YNFKEQ. The CDR3 DNA sequence: TGTGCCAGCAGCCATGACAGGGCCCCGGTTGAAGCTTTCTTT. Encoded protein: CASSHDRAPVEAFF.

As DNA, the CDR3 is TGTGCCAGCAGTCACTTACAGGGTTCAGTTGGGGCCAACGTCCTGACTTTC. The encoded protein is CASSHLQGSVGANVLTF. J is TRBJ2-6 and V is TRBV27, with a tentative D call TRBD1 (6 bases). V lost 5 bases to trimming and J lost 3 bases, with 17 bases between them. CDR1 MNHEY and CDR2 SMNVEV come from the germline V gene (reference sequence). The CDR3 sequence is 17 residues long. Full variable domain (outside the CDR3, taken from reference TRBV27 and TRBJ2-6): EAQVTQNPRYLITVTGKKLTVTCSQNMNHEYMSWYRQDPGLGLRQIYYSMNVEVTDKGDVPEGYKVSRKEKRNFPLILESPSPNQTSLYFCASSHLQGSVGANVLTFGAGSRLTVL.

The chain has TRBV19 and TRBJ2-1; 14 bases agree with TRBD2. The J segment lost 8 bases and the V segment lost 10 bases, leaving 19 bases of the junction unmatched. There are 18 residues in the CDR3. The V gene's germline CDR1 is LNHDA and CDR2 SQIVND (reference sequence). Written as DNA, the CDR3 is TGTGCCACTAGAAAACCCGGGACTAGCGGGGGACGAGTTTATGAGCAGTTCTTC. This translates into CATRKPGTSGGRVYEQFF.

CDR3 coding DNA: TGTGCCACCAGCATGGGACTAGCGGGGGGAAATGAGCAGTTCTTC. It encodes CATSMGLAGGNEQFF. V gene TRBV15 combines with J gene TRBJ2-1; 15 bases map to TRBD2. The V and J ends lost 4 bases and 7 bases, in that order; junction bases with no gene match: 2. CDR3 length equals 15 residues. Germline V gene lookup returns CDR1 LNHNV and CDR2 YYDKDF (reference sequence).

This clone has just one count. The chain recombines TRBV7-2 with TRBJ1-2; the D is unclear. This CDR3 contains 13 residues. V dropped 0 bases and J dropped 7 bases, with 9 bases sitting between them. Germline V lookup: CDR1 SGHTA, CDR2 FQGNSA. CDR3: CASSLAQELGYTF. DNA of the CDR3: TGTGCCAGCAGCTTAGCGCAGGAGCTTGGCTACACCTTC.

This clone was detected once. The chain recombines TRBV5-1 with TRBJ2-7, with 12 bases lining up with TRBD1. V gave up 0 bases and J gave up 4 bases; unmatched junction bases: 5. This CDR3 spans 16 amino acids. Germline CDR1 is SGHRS and CDR2 is YFSETQ. CDR3 DNA: TGCGCCAGCAGCTTGGGTTTGGGACAGGGGGCTTACGAGCAGTACTTC. This translates into CASSLGLGQGAYEQYF.

This clone has more than one count but fewer than ten. The chain carries TRBV4-1 and TRBJ1-1; D is unclear. The CDR3 has 14 amino acids. CDR1 and CDR2 (germline): MGHRA, YSYEKL. V was pared by 1 base and J by 0 bases, with 6 bases between. DNA for the CDR3: TGCGCCAGCAGCCAAGCGGCAGTGAACACTGAAGCTTTCTTT. Translation gives CASSQAAVNTEAFF.

This rearrangement joins TRBV2 to TRBJ2-7, with D maybe TRBD1 (6 bases). This CDR3 has 14 residues. V lost 2 bases and J lost 5, with 13 bases in between. Germline assignment: CDR1 SNHLY and CDR2 FYNNEI. The CDR3 spells CASSETQGGHEQYF. The CDR3 coding sequence is TGTGCCAGCAGTGAAACCCAAGGGGGTCACGAGCAGTACTTC.

The chain uses TRBV14 and TRBJ2-1; either TRBD1 or TRBD2 may fit D (5 bases each). The CDR3 is 15 amino acids. V lost 6 bases to trimming and J lost 7 bases, with 19 bases between them. Germline V gene data show CDR1 as SGHDN and CDR2 as FVKESK. The CDR3 DNA follows: TGTGCCAGCAGTGCTGGGGGTGGACTGTGGAATGAGCAGTTCTTC. Amino acid sequence: CASSAGGGLWNEQFF.

The chain employs TRBV19 and TRBJ2-7; D possibly corresponds to TRBD2 (6 bases). V shed 3 bases and J shed 5 bases, with 14 bases lying between them. Germline loops: CDR1 LNHDA, CDR2 SQIVND (reference sequence). There are 14 residues in the CDR3. This chain's CDR3 is CASSIVGLANEQYF. The CDR3 nucleotides read TGTGCCAGTAGTATCGTCGGGCTAGCGAACGAGCAGTACTTC. Full variable domain (outside the CDR3, taken from reference TRBV19 and TRBJ2-7): DGGITQSPKYLFRKEGQNVTLSCEQNLNHDAMYWYRQDPGQGLRLIYYSQIVNDFQKGDIAEGYSVSREKKESFPLTVTSAQKNPTAFYLCASSIVGLANEQYFGPGTRLTVT.

The chain links TRBV25-1 to TRBJ2-5; D may be TRBD1 (6 bases). Trimming shortened V by 6 bases and J by 2 bases, and 13 bases separated the two germline ends. The CDR3 spans 14 residues. Germline assignment: CDR1 MGHDK and CDR2 SYGVNS. The CDR3 spells CASSEGQGQETQYF. The CDR3 DNA reads TGTGCCAGCAGCGAAGGGCAGGGGCAAGAGACCCAGTACTTC. Together with reference TRBV25-1 and TRBJ2-5, the CDR3 gives the full variable domain: EADIYQTPRYLVIGTGKKITLECSQTMGHDKMYWYQQDPGMELHLIHYSYGVNSTEKGDLSSESTVSRIRTEHFPLTLESARPSHTSQYLCASSEGQGQETQYFGPGTRLLVL.

This rearrangement joins TRBV2 to TRBJ2-3, with a possible D match to TRBD2 (5 bases). Germline V CDR1 and CDR2: SNHLY, FYNNEI. CDR3 size: 15 residues. V was shortened by 9 bases and J by 5 bases, with 21 bases between the two germline ends. CDR3: CARGGPSPAGDTQYF. The CDR3, as DNA: TGTGCCAGAGGCGGACCTAGCCCAGCAGGAGATACGCAGTATTTT.

The genes are TRBV2 and TRBJ1-2; the D gene is possibly TRBD1 (6 bases). Trimming removed 7 bases from V and 6 bases from J, with 24 bases in between. The CDR3 has 16 residues. Germline CDR1 reads SNHLY; CDR2 reads FYNNEI. The CDR3 loop is CASTPGGGPLINGYTF. The DNA of the CDR3 is TGTGCCAGCACCCCCGGGGGGGGCCCCCTAATAAATGGCTACACCTTC. The full variable domain, rest sourced from reference TRBV2 and TRBJ1-2, is EPEVTQTPSHQVTQMGQEVILRCVPISNHLYFYWYRQILGQKVEFLVSFYNNEISEKSEIFDDQFSVERPDGSNFTLKIRSTKLEDSAMYFCASTPGGGPLINGYTFGSGTRLTVV.

The chain is built from TRBV2 and TRBJ1-2; no firm D call. Germline CDR1 SNHLY, CDR2 FYNNEI. The CDR3 length is 15 residues. The germline V and J ends were trimmed by 1 base and 4 bases, with 13 bases remaining between them. The CDR3 DNA is TGTGCCAGCAGTGAAGGCGGAGGCCAGAGCTATGGCTACACCTTC. This sequence encodes CASSEGGGQSYGYTF.

V gene TRBV14 combines with J gene TRBJ2-7; D unclear. CDR3 size: 13 residues. From germline, CDR1 is SGHDN and CDR2 FVKESK. Trimming cost V 4 bases and J 5 bases, with 12 bases left between them. The CDR3 nucleotides are TGTGCCAGCAGCCTTACGCGCGGCCACGAGCAGTACTTC. Translated, it gives CASSLTRGHEQYF.

The V call is TRBV6-5, the J call TRBJ1-1; perhaps TRBD1 as D (6 bases). With 10 bases removed from V and 7 bases from J, the gap between germline ends came to 16 bases. Germline V gene lookup returns CDR1 MNHEY and CDR2 SVGAGI. This CDR3 comprises 12 residues. This CDR3 is CANHTGSIEAFF. CDR3 nucleotide sequence: TGTGCCAACCATACAGGGTCCATTGAAGCTTTCTTT.

The rearrangement links TRBV6-4 to TRBJ2-6, with 8 bases matching TRBD2. CDR3 length: 15 amino acids. V gave up 7 bases and J gave up 2 bases; unmatched junction bases: 4. Germline CDR1 is MRHNA and CDR2 is SNTAGT. CDR3 sequence: CASTPGGAGANVLTF. The CDR3 nucleotides read TGTGCCAGCACCCCGGGAGGGGCTGGGGCCAACGTCCTGACTTTC.

The chain carries TRBV19 and TRBJ2-5; the D call may be TRBD1 or TRBD2 (6 bases each). The CDR3 length is 13 residues. CDR1 is LNHDA, CDR2 SQIVND, per germline (reference sequence). Trimming removed 5 bases from V and 5 bases from J, with 12 bases in between. In DNA, the CDR3 is TGTGCCAGTAGTCTGGGGGGCCGGGAGACCCAGTACTTC. Its translation: CASSLGGRETQYF. The variable domain in full, completed from reference TRBV19 and TRBJ2-5, reads DGGITQSPKYLFRKEGQNVTLSCEQNLNHDAMYWYRQDPGQGLRLIYYSQIVNDFQKGDIAEGYSVSREKKESFPLTVTSAQKNPTAFYLCASSLGGRETQYFGPGTRLLVL.

This chain uses TRBV19 with TRBJ1-1; no firm D call. CDR3 length equals 13 residues. Trimming pared 10 bases from V and 1 base from J, leaving 13 bases between. From germline, CDR1 is LNHDA and CDR2 SQIVND (reference sequence). The CDR3 DNA is TGTGCCACCATAAATTACAAGAACACTGAAGCTTTCTTT. It translates to CATINYKNTEAFF. Full variable domain (rest looked up from reference TRBV19 and TRBJ1-1): DGGITQSPKYLFRKEGQNVTLSCEQNLNHDAMYWYRQDPGQGLRLIYYSQIVNDFQKGDIAEGYSVSREKKESFPLTVTSAQKNPTAFYLCATINYKNTEAFFGQGTRLTVV.

The chain combines TRBV7-6 with TRBJ2-7; 10 nucleotides agree with TRBD1. V trimming: 3 bases; J trimming: 5 bases; junction bases outside the gene matches: 4. This CDR3 region has 14 residues. CDR1 is SGHVS, CDR2 FNYEAQ, per germline. CDR3 protein: CASSLGTGVNEQYF. As DNA, the CDR3 is TGTGCCAGCAGCTTGGGGACAGGGGTGAACGAGCAGTACTTC.

This clone appeared a few times. The CDR3 DNA is TGCAGCGTAGGAGACAGGGGCAATCAGCCCCAGCATTTT. The encoded protein is CSVGDRGNQPQHF. The V gene is TRBV29-1, the J gene TRBJ1-5; 7 bases line up with TRBD1. V shed 6 bases, J shed 2 bases, and the junction held 4 bases outside the gene matches. The CDR3 extends over 13 amino acids. Germline-derived CDR1 and CDR2 are SQVTM and ANQGSEA.

This sequence joins TRBV10-3 and TRBJ1-2; 11 nucleotides line up with TRBD1. The trim removed 6 bases at V and 1 base at J, leaving 1 base unmatched. Germline V gene lookup returns CDR1 ENHRY and CDR2 SYGVKD. This CDR3 spans 14 amino acids. The CDR3 protein is CAIRGQGDNYGYTF. The CDR3 DNA is TGTGCCATCAGGGGACAGGGGGATAACTATGGCTACACCTTC.

The CDR3 reads CASSLLGPGELFF. CDR3 coding DNA: TGTGCCAGCAGTTTGTTGGGTCCCGGGGAGCTGTTTTTT. The chain employs TRBV27 and TRBJ2-2; the D is unclear. V shed 3 bases and J shed 6 bases, with 8 bases lying between them. Germline V gives CDR1 MNHEY, CDR2 SMNVEV (reference sequence). The CDR3 is 13 residues long.

This chain uses TRBV5-1 with TRBJ2-1, with 9 bases that match TRBD1. From germline, CDR1 is SGHRS and CDR2 YFSETQ. The CDR3 spans 15 residues. The trim removed 9 bases at V and 2 bases at J, leaving 9 bases unmatched. The CDR3 DNA reads as TGCGCCACCAGTAAGACAGGGGGAACCTACAATGAGCAGTTCTTC. Its translation: CATSKTGGTYNEQFF.

The chain recombines TRBV7-2 with TRBJ2-1; D not resolved. The CDR3 length is 14 residues. V lost 5 bases, J lost 6 bases, and 14 bases lay in between. Germline assignment: CDR1 SGHTA and CDR2 FQGNSA. This CDR3 is CASSTAHPTNEQFF. The CDR3 DNA follows: TGTGCCAGCAGCACCGCCCATCCCACCAATGAGCAGTTCTTC.

In its sample, this clone was seen once. At the DNA level, this CDR3 is encoded by other sequences in the same sample as well. The rearrangement uses TRBV18 and TRBJ1-1; 7 bases fit TRBD1. Trimming cost V 0 bases and J 4 bases; bases outside gene matches: 5. CDR3 length equals 15 residues. The V gene's germline CDR1 is KGHSH and CDR2 LQKENI. The CDR3 loop is CASSPPTGEATEAFF. CDR3 DNA sequence: TGTGCCAGCTCACCACCTACAGGGGAGGCCACTGAAGCTTTCTTT.